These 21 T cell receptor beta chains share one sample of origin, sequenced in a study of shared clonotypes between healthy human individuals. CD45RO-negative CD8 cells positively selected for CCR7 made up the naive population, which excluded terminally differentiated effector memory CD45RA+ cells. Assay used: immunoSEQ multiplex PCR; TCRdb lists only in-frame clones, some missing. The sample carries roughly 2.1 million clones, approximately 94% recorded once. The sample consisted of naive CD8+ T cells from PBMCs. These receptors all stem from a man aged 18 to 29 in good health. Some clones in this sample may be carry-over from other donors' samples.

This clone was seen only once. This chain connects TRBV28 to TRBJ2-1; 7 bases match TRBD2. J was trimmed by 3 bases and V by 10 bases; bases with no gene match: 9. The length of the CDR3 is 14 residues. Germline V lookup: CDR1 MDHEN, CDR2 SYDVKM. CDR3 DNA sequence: TGTGCCATCCAGCGGGATGTCAACTACAATGAGCAGTTCTTC. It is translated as CAIQRDVNYNEQFF.

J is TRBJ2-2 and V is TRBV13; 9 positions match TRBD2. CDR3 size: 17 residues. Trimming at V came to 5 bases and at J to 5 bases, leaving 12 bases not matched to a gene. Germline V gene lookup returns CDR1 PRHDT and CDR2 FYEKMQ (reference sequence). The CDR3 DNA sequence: TGTGCCAGCAGCCCCCTGCGGGAGGGCTTCCAGACCGGGGAGCTGTTTTTT. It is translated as CASSPLREGFQTGELFF.

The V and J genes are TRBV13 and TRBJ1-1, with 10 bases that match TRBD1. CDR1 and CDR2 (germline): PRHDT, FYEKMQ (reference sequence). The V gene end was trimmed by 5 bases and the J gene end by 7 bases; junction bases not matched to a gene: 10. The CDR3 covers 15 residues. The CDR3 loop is CASSTRQGAVIEAFF. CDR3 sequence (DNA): TGTGCCAGCAGCACTCGACAGGGGGCGGTGATTGAAGCTTTCTTT.

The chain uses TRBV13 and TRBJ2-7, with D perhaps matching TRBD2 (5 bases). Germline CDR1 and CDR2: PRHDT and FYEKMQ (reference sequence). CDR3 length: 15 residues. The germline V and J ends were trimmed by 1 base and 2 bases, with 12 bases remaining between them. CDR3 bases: TGTGCCAGCAGCTTAGCAGGCAGCGGCGCCTACGAGCAGTACTTC. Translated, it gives CASSLAGSGAYEQYF.

The CDR3 DNA reads as TGTGCCAGCAGCCCACGGACGGACCAAGAGACCCAGTACTTC. Its translation is CASSPRTDQETQYF. The chain recombines TRBV7-9 with TRBJ2-5, with D uncertain. The V gene's germline CDR1 is SEHNR and CDR2 FQNEAQ (reference sequence). This CDR3 is built from 14 residues. Trimming removed 5 bases from V and 0 bases from J, with 10 bases in between.

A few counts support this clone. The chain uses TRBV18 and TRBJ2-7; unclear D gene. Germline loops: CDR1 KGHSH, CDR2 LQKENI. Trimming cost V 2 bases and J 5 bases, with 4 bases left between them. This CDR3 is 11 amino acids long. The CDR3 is CASSPNHEQYF. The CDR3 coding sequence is TGTGCCAGCTCACCAAACCACGAGCAGTACTTC.

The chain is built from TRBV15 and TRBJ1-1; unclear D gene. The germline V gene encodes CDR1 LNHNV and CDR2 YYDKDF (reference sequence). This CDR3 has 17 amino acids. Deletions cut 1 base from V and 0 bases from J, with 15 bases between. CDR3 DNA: TGTGCCACCAGCAGAGTTACCGGCGGAATGATGAACACTGAAGCTTTCTTT. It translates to CATSRVTGGMMNTEAFF.

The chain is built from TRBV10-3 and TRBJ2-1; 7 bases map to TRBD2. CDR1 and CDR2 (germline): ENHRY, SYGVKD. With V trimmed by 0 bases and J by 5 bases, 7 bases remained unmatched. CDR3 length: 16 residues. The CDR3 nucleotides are TGTGCCATCAGTGAGTCACAGCGGGATGTCCACAATGAGCAGTTCTTC. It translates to CAISESQRDVHNEQFF.

CDR3 sequence reads: CASSFSGGEYYNEQFF. CDR3 bases: TGTGCCAGCAGTTTTTCCGGGGGCGAGTACTACAATGAGCAGTTCTTC. This chain connects TRBV27 to TRBJ2-1; D is perhaps TRBD1 or TRBD2 (6 bases each). The CDR3 length is 16 residues. Germline V gene lookup returns CDR1 MNHEY and CDR2 SMNVEV (reference sequence). Deletions cut 3 bases from V and 3 bases from J, with 15 bases between.

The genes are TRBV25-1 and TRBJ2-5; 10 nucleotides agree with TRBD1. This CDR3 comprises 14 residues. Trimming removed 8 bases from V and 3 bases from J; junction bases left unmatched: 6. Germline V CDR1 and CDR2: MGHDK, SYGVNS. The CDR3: CASAFGTGEETQYF. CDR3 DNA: TGTGCCAGCGCCTTCGGGACAGGGGAAGAGACCCAGTACTTC.

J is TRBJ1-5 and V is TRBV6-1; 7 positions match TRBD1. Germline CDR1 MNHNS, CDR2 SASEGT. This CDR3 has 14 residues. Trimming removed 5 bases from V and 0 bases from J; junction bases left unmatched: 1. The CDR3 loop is CASSRTGSNQPQHF. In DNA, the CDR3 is TGTGCCAGCAGTCGGACAGGTAGCAATCAGCCCCAGCATTTT.

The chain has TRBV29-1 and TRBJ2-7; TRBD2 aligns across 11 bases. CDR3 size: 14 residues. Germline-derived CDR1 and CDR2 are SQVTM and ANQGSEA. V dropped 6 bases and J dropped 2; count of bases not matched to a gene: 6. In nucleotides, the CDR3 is TGCAGCGTGATACTAGCGGGAGAGACCTACGAGCAGTACTTC. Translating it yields CSVILAGETYEQYF.

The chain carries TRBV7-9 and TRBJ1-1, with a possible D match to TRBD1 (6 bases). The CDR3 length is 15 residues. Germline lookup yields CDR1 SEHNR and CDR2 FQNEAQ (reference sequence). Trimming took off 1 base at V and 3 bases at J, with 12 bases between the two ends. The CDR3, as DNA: TGTGCCAGCAGCTTAGACAGGGTCGTTGACACTGAAGCTTTCTTT. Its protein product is CASSLDRVVDTEAFF.

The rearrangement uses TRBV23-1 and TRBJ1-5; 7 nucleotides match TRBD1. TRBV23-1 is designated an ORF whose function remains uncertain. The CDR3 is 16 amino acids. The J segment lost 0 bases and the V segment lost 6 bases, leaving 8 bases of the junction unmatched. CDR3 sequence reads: CASSTGTADSNQPQHF. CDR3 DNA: TGCGCCAGCAGCACGGGGACAGCGGATAGCAATCAGCCCCAGCATTTT.

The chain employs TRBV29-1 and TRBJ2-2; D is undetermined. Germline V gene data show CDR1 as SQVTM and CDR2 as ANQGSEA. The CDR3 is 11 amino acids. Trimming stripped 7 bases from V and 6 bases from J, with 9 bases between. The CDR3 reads CSAGLAGELFF. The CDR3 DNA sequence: TGCAGCGCTGGGCTTGCCGGGGAGCTGTTTTTT.

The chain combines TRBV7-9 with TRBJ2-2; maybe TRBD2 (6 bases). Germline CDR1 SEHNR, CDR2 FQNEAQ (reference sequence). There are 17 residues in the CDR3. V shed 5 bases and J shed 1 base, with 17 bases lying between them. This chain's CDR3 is CASSPAAGSRNTGELFF. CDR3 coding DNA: TGTGCCAGCAGCCCCGCGGCCGGGAGCCGGAACACCGGGGAGCTGTTTTTT.

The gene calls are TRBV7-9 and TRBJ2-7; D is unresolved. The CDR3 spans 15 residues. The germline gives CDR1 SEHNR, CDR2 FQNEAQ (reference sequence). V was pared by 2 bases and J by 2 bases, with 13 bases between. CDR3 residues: CASSLRAGPPYEQYF. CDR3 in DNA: TGTGCCAGCAGCTTAAGGGCAGGACCACCCTACGAGCAGTACTTC.

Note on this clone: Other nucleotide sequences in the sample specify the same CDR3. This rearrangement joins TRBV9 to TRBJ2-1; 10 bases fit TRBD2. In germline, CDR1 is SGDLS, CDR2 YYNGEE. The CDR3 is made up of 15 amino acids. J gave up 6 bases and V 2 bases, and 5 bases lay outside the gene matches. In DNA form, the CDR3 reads TGTGCCAGCAGCGTGGCCGGGACTAGCGTCAATGAGCAGTTCTTC. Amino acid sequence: CASSVAGTSVNEQFF. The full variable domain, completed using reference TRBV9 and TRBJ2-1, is DSGVTQTPKHLITATGQRVTLRCSPRSGDLSVYWYQQSLDQGLQFLIQYYNGEERAKGNILERFSAQQFPDLHSELNLSSLELGDSALYFCASSVAGTSVNEQFFGPGTRLTVL.

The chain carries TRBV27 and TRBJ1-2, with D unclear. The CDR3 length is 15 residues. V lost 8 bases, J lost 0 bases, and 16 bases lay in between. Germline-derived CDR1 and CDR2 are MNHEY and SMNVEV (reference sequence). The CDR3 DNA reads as TGTGCCAGCCAACCCACGCCACGATCTAACTATGGCTACACCTTC. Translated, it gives CASQPTPRSNYGYTF.

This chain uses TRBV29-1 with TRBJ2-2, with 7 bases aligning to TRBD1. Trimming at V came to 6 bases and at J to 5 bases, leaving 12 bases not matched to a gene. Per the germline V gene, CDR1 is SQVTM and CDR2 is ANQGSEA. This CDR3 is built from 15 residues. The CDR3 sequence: CSVEKTGSQTGELFF. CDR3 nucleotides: TGCAGCGTGGAAAAGACAGGGAGTCAGACCGGGGAGCTGTTTTTT.

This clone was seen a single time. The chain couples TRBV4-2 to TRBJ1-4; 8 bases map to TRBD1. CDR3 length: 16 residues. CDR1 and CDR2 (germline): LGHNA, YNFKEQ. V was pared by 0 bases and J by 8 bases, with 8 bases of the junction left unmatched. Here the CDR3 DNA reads TGTGCCAGCAGCCAAGAGCCCCCAGGGGGCTGGGAAAAACTGTTTTTT. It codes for CASSQEPPGGWEKLFF.